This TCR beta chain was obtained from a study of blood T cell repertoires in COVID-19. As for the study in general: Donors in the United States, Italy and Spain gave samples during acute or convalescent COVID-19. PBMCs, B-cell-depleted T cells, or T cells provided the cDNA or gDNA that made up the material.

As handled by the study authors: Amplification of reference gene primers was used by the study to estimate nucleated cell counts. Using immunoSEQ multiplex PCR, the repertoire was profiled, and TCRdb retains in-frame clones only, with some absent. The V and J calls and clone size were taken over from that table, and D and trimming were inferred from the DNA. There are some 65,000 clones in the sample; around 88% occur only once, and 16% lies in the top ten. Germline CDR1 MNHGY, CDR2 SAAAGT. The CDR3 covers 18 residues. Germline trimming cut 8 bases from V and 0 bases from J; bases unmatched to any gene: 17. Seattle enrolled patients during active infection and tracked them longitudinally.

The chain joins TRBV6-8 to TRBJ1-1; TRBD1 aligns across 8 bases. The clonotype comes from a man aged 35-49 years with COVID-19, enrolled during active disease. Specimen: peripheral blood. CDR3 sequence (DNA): TGTGCCAGCCCTTCGAACAGGGGGGGGGATATCATGAACACTGAAGCTTTCTTT. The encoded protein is CASPSNRGGDIMNTEAFF.